This T cell receptor beta chain was captured by sequencing in a study of blood T cell repertoires in COVID-19. Study background: COVID-19 samples, acute and convalescent, were from the United States, Italy and Spain. Sample material is recorded as cDNA or gDNA derived from T cells, B-cell-depleted T cells, or PBMCs.

Study processing details: Estimation of nucleated cell counts was performed using reference gene primer amplification. Generated by immunoSEQ multiplex PCR, the TCRdb table keeps only in-frame clones and is missing some. V and J calls and clone size are copied from that table; D and trimming were computed from the DNA. The sample includes 200,000 to 250,000 clones, 65% to 90% of them seen just once. Worth noting for this clone: The same CDR3 also results from other DNA sequences found in this sample.

The origin of this receptor is a woman in her seventies with acute or convalescent COVID-19. Material for sequencing was peripheral blood.

CDR3 loop: CASSPGQPNTEAFF. In nucleotides, the CDR3 is TGTGCCAGCAGCCCTGGACAGCCCAACACTGAAGCTTTCTTT. The chain links TRBV3-1 (or the pseudogene TRBV3-2) to TRBJ1-1, with D possibly being TRBD1 (6 bases). Trimming removed 4 bases at V and 2 bases at J, with 11 bases between. The germline V gene has CDR1 LGHDT and CDR2 YNNKEL (reference sequence). CDR3 length: 14 residues.